The rows below give T cell receptor beta chains drawn from one sample of a study of CD8 T cells in ankylosing spondylitis. TCRdb re-derived calls from the 5' RACE reads in MiXCR, one entry per CDR3 protein. The repertoire consists of about 500,000 distinct CDR3 sequences, with about 5.4% occurring once and the leading ten covering around 3.5%. Sequenced: blood, either unsorted or a sorted T cell fraction (not recorded which). The receptors stem from a male donor with ankylosing spondylitis. CDR3s include the opening cysteine and the closing phenylalanine or tryptophan. D genes are given only for firm matches. Some rows mark clone size as missing; the rest say once, few, many or name a class of expanded clone.

D: TRBD1; size: many; J: TRBJ1-1; V: TRBV5-6; DNA: TGTGCCAGCAGCCCAGGGACAGGGGGTCGTAGGAACACTGAAGCTTTCTTT; CDR3: CASSPGTGGRRNTEAFF
D: TRBD2; size: few; J: TRBJ2-1; V: TRBV30; DNA: TGTGCCTGGAGCCGGACTAGCGGGAACAATGAGCAGTTCTTC; CDR3: CAWSRTSGNNEQFF
D: .; size: .; J: TRBJ2-7; V: TRBV18; DNA: TGTGCCAGCTCACCTTCGCTAAACCCTCCATACGAGCAGTACTTC; CDR3: CASSPSLNPPYEQYF
D: .; size: once; J: TRBJ2-7; V: TRBV18; DNA: TGTGCCAGCTCCCCCGGGGTGACAGGATCCTACGAGCAGTACTTC; CDR3: CASSPGVTGSYEQYF
D: TRBD1; size: .; J: TRBJ1-1; V: TRBV6-2/TRBV6-3; DNA: TGTGCCAGCAGTGCGGGGACAGTGGGATTAGCTTTCTTT; CDR3: CASSAGTVGLAFF
D: .; size: .; J: TRBJ2-5; V: TRBV7-8; DNA: TGTGCCAGCAACCCCATCGAGGCTAGCGTGAAGACCCAGTACTTC; CDR3: CASNPIEASVKTQYF
D: .; size: .; J: TRBJ2-5; V: TRBV29-1; DNA: TGCAGCGTGCTGGCGGGGGCAACAGAGACCCAGTACTTC; CDR3: CSVLAGATETQYF
D: TRBD2; size: many; J: TRBJ2-3; V: TRBV9; DNA: TGTGCCAGCAGCGCCGGGGGGGCGAGAGGCACAGATACGCAGTATTTT; CDR3: CASSAGGARGTDTQYF
D: .; size: many; J: TRBJ1-1; V: TRBV4-2; DNA: TGTGCCAGCAGCCCCCGGACAGCAAACACTGAAGCTTTCTTT; CDR3: CASSPRTANTEAFF
D: .; size: many; J: TRBJ1-1; V: TRBV6-1; DNA: TGTGCCAGCAGTGAAGTAGGTGGAGACACTGAAGCTTTCTTT; CDR3: CASSEVGGDTEAFF
D: .; size: few; J: TRBJ2-5; V: TRBV7-6; DNA: TGTGCCAGCAGCTTACTACAGGGCCGGCTAGGAGAGACCCAGTACTTC; CDR3: CASSLLQGRLGETQYF
D: TRBD1; size: many; J: TRBJ1-2; V: TRBV6-1; DNA: TGTGCCAGCAGGGGACAGGGGCCCAGGGACTATGGCTACACCTTC; CDR3: CASRGQGPRDYGYTF
D: TRBD1; size: .; J: TRBJ2-5; V: TRBV28; DNA: TGTGCCAGCAGTTACAGGGGGTCCGTTACGACCCAGTACTTC; CDR3: CASSYRGSVTTQYF
D: TRBD1; size: many; J: TRBJ2-7; V: TRBV20-1; DNA: TGCAGTGCCCGAGGGACAGGGAGCTACGAGCAGTACTTC; CDR3: CSARGTGSYEQYF
D: TRBD2; size: many; J: TRBJ2-3; V: TRBV20-1; DNA: TGCAGTGCTCACGGACTAGCGGATGGAGGTGGCACAGATACGCAGTATTTT; CDR3: CSAHGLADGGGTDTQYF
D: .; size: many; J: TRBJ2-7; V: TRBV27; DNA: TGTGCCAGCAGTCTTATTGGATCAGGGGTCGAGCAGTACTTC; CDR3: CASSLIGSGVEQYF
D: .; size: .; J: TRBJ2-7; V: TRBV7-2; DNA: TGTGCCAGCAGCTTAACACAGGGAGTCTACGAGCAGTACTTC; CDR3: CASSLTQGVYEQYF
D: .; size: .; J: TRBJ2-7; V: TRBV18; DNA: TGTGCCAGCTCACCTGAACCTTCCCCCTACGAGCAGTACTTC; CDR3: CASSPEPSPYEQYF